This passage covers 30 T cell receptor beta chains from one sample sequenced in a study of memory B cells and T cells in multiple sclerosis. CFSE-dim autoproliferating and CFSE-high non-proliferating T cells from unstimulated culture were sequenced separately. Pooled replicate wells came from around 5x10^7 CFSE-labeled PBMCs cultured less than eight days without stimulus. Their specific antigens are unknown. Assay used: immunoSEQ multiplex PCR; TCRdb lists only in-frame clones, some missing. The sample shows some 49,000 clones, almost 85% of them seen only once. Sequencing used PBMCs from blood kept in culture. The receptors were gathered from a human donor with multiple sclerosis.

The chain links TRBV6-1 to TRBJ2-3, with 9 bases aligning to TRBD1. The CDR3 is 14 amino acids. CDR1 is MNHNS and CDR2 is SASEGT in the germline V gene. After removal of 3 bases from V and 4 bases from J, the junction contained 2 bases not matched to a gene. The CDR3, as DNA: TGTGCCAGCAGTGAGGGGACAGGGCCAGATACGCAGTATTTT. Protein product: CASSEGTGPDTQYF.

Here the CDR3 reads CASSRDGNQPQHF. CDR3 coding DNA: TGTGCCAGCAGTAGGGACGGGAATCAGCCCCAGCATTTT. The chain recombines TRBV28 with TRBJ1-5; D may be TRBD1 (5 bases). CDR1 and CDR2 from the germline V gene are MDHEN and SYDVKM. There are 13 residues in the CDR3. Between the trimmed V and J ends, which lost 5 bases and 4 bases, there was a span of 9 bases. Complete variable domain (other parts from reference TRBV28 and TRBJ1-5): DVKVTQSSRYLVKRTGEKVFLECVQDMDHENMFWYRQDPGLGLRLIYFSYDVKMKEKGDIPEGYSVSREKKERFSLILESASTNQTSMYLCASSRDGNQPQHFGDGTRLSIL.

The V call is TRBV19, the J call TRBJ2-3; 8 nucleotides agree with TRBD1. With 1 base clipped from V and 3 bases from J, the junction kept 6 bases outside the gene matches. Germline CDR1 is LNHDA and CDR2 is SQIVND (reference sequence). This CDR3 is built from 16 residues. This chain's CDR3 is CASSIGGQGRTDTQYF. In DNA form, the CDR3 reads TGTGCCAGTAGTATAGGTGGACAGGGACGTACAGATACGCAGTATTTT.

V gene TRBV27 combines with J gene TRBJ2-2; TRBD1 aligns across 7 bases. The CDR3 runs to 15 residues. The junction had 4 bases not matched to a gene; V was cut back by 6 bases and J by 0 bases. The germline CDR1 and CDR2 sequences are MNHEY and SMNVEV (reference sequence). For the CDR3, the DNA is TGTGCCAGCAGCAACCAGGGGGCGAACACCGGGGAGCTGTTTTTT. Protein product: CASSNQGANTGELFF.

This chain connects TRBV5-1 to TRBJ2-6, with D tentatively TRBD1 or TRBD2 (5 bases each). Germline V gene data show CDR1 as SGHRS and CDR2 as YFSETQ. The CDR3 length is 19 residues. V was trimmed by 0 bases and J by 0 bases, leaving 16 bases between them. The CDR3 sequence: CASSLGPGTVPSGANVLTF. In nucleotides, the CDR3 is TGCGCCAGCAGCTTGGGCCCCGGGACGGTTCCCTCTGGGGCCAACGTCCTGACTTTC.

This chain's CDR3 is CASSPGHLYGYTF. CDR3 sequence (DNA): TGTGCCAGCTCCCCGGGACACCTCTATGGCTACACCTTC. This sequence joins TRBV28 and TRBJ1-2; D is possibly TRBD1 (6 bases). V lost 8 bases and J lost 4, with 14 bases in between. Per germline, CDR1 MDHEN and CDR2 SYDVKM. The CDR3 sequence is 13 residues long.

This chain uses TRBV11-2 with TRBJ2-7, with TRBD1 matching over 10 bases. J was trimmed by 2 bases and V by 5 bases; bases with no gene match: 9. Germline CDR1 and CDR2: SGHAT and FQNNGV. The CDR3 loop spans 16 amino acids. CDR3 nucleotides: TGTGCCAGCAGCGCATCATGGGGGACAGGGGCCTACGAGCAGTACTTC. It encodes CASSASWGTGAYEQYF.

In DNA, the CDR3 is TGTGCCAGCAGCTTCGGGAAGATCACAGATACGCAGTATTTT. This translates into CASSFGKITDTQYF. The chain links TRBV7-2 to TRBJ2-3; D may be TRBD2 (5 bases). This CDR3 is 14 amino acids long. Germline-derived CDR1 and CDR2 are SGHTA and FQGNSA. V dropped 3 bases and J dropped 2 bases, with 9 bases sitting between them.

The V call is TRBV30, the J call TRBJ2-2; 12 nucleotides align to TRBD2. Germline assignment: CDR1 GTSNPN and CDR2 SVGIG (reference sequence). V dropped 2 bases and J dropped 6; count of bases not matched to a gene: 4. The CDR3 is 15 amino acids. CDR3: CAWSRTSGEAGELFF. The CDR3 nucleotides read TGTGCCTGGAGTAGGACTAGCGGGGAGGCCGGGGAGCTGTTTTTT.

The chain employs TRBV30 and TRBJ2-7; TRBD1 matches 12 bases. The CDR3 loop spans 14 amino acids. V lost 3 bases to trimming and J lost 6 bases; unmatched junction nucleotides: 6. Looked up from germline, CDR1 is GTSNPN and CDR2 is SVGIG (reference sequence). The CDR3 sequence is CAWSLGQGAGEQYF. The CDR3 DNA reads as TGTGCCTGGAGCCTGGGACAGGGGGCTGGCGAGCAGTACTTC.

The V call is TRBV18, the J call TRBJ1-5; D possibly corresponds to TRBD1 (5 bases). This CDR3 spans 17 amino acids. V was trimmed by 6 bases and J by 1 base, leaving 19 bases between them. Per germline, CDR1 KGHSH and CDR2 LQKENI. The CDR3 nucleotides are TGTGCCAGCTCGCCCGGGGGGGGAATGAAGAGCAATCAGCCCCAGCATTTT. Translating gives CASSPGGGMKSNQPQHF.

The J gene is TRBJ1-2, the V gene TRBV15, with D maybe TRBD1 (5 bases). Germline CDR1 LNHNV, CDR2 YYDKDF (reference sequence). CDR3 length equals 14 residues. V lost 0 bases to trimming and J lost 8 bases, with 13 bases between them. The CDR3 here is CATSRDRQGWGYTF. The CDR3 DNA sequence: TGTGCCACCAGCAGAGATAGGCAGGGTTGGGGCTACACCTTC.

J is TRBJ2-5 and V is TRBV5-1; TRBD2 aligns across 10 bases. The CDR3 loop spans 15 amino acids. The J segment lost 2 bases and the V segment lost 3 bases, leaving 4 bases of the junction unmatched. Germline CDR1 reads SGHRS; CDR2 reads YFSETQ. CDR3 loop: CASSSSSGGQETQYF. The CDR3 DNA reads TGCGCCAGCAGCTCGTCTAGCGGGGGACAAGAGACCCAGTACTTC.

V is TRBV9 and J is TRBJ2-6; a possible D gene is TRBD1 (6 bases). Germline V gene sequence: CDR1 SGDLS, CDR2 YYNGEE. V lost 4 bases, J lost 0 bases, and 14 bases lay in between. The CDR3 is 17 amino acids. The CDR3 DNA sequence: TGTGCCAGCAGCTCTCCCCTACAGGGCTCTGGGGCCAACGTCCTGACTTTC. Its translation is CASSSPLQGSGANVLTF. Together with reference TRBV9 and TRBJ2-6, the CDR3 gives the full variable domain: DSGVTQTPKHLITATGQRVTLRCSPRSGDLSVYWYQQSLDQGLQFLIQYYNGEERAKGNILERFSAQQFPDLHSELNLSSLELGDSALYFCASSSPLQGSGANVLTFGAGSRLTVL.

In this sample, this clone turned up a few times. The gene calls are TRBV5-6 and TRBJ2-5, with no clear D. The CDR3 runs 15 residues. In germline, CDR1 is SGHDT, CDR2 YYEEEE. V was pared by 0 bases and J by 2 bases, with 11 bases between. The CDR3, as DNA: TGTGCCAGCAGCTTGGCATTTGGCTCACAAGAGACCCAGTACTTC. Encoded protein: CASSLAFGSQETQYF.

The chain employs TRBV7-8 and TRBJ1-5; a weak D match, TRBD1 (5 bases). From germline, CDR1 is SGHVS and CDR2 FQNEAQ. The CDR3 is 16 residues long. The V gene lost 4 bases and the J gene lost 1 base, with 14 bases spanning the gap. As DNA, the CDR3 is TGTGCCAGCAGCTCGCGAGACAGTGACAGCAATCAGCCCCAGCATTTT. This translates into CASSSRDSDSNQPQHF.

CDR3 bases: TGTGCCAGCAGCCCACGACGGAGCTCTGGAAACACCATATATTTT. It codes for CASSPRRSSGNTIYF. The rearrangement uses TRBV6-5 and TRBJ1-3; D is undetermined. Trimming removed 6 bases from V and 0 bases from J, with 12 bases in between. The CDR3 loop spans 15 amino acids. The germline V gene encodes CDR1 MNHEY and CDR2 SVGAGI.

The chain combines TRBV6-6 with TRBJ1-5; 7 nucleotides align to TRBD1. The CDR3 covers 14 residues. Germline loops: CDR1 MNHNY, CDR2 SVGAGI (reference sequence). J lost 6 bases, V lost 6 bases, and 8 bases had no gene match. The CDR3 protein is CASSGQVAGQPQHF. The CDR3 DNA is TGTGCCAGCAGCGGACAGGTGGCGGGTCAGCCCCAGCATTTT.

This clone appeared a single time. V and J are TRBV15 and TRBJ2-5; no firm D call. Trimming took off 0 bases at V and 5 bases at J, with 7 bases between the two ends. CDR3 length: 13 residues. CDR1 and CDR2 from the germline V gene are LNHNV and YYDKDF (reference sequence). The CDR3 nucleotides are TGTGCCACCAGCAGAGACGGTTGGGAGACCCAGTACTTC. Protein sequence: CATSRDGWETQYF. Variable domain in full (rest from reference TRBV15 and TRBJ2-5): DAMVIQNPRYQVTQFGKPVTLSCSQTLNHNVMYWYQQKSSQAPKLLFHYYDKDFNNEADTPDNFQSRRPNTSFCFLDIRSPGLGDTAMYLCATSRDGWETQYFGPGTRLLVL.

This clone has a handful of counts. The chain combines TRBV10-1 with TRBJ2-5, with D perhaps matching TRBD2 (6 bases). Germline V gene lookup returns CDR1 WNHNN and CDR2 SYGVQD (reference sequence). V lost 0 bases and J lost 5, with 10 bases in between. There are 14 residues in the CDR3. This CDR3 is CASSESGGGETQYF. CDR3 bases: TGCGCCAGCAGTGAGTCGGGTGGAGGGGAGACCCAGTACTTC.

Only one count was recorded for this clone. The chain employs TRBV30 and TRBJ1-4; D is uncertain. The CDR3 contains 14 residues. The germline gives CDR1 GTSNPN, CDR2 SVGIG (reference sequence). Trimming left V 1 base short and J 8 bases short, with 14 bases between. As DNA, the CDR3 is TGTGCCTGGAGTGAAGGAGGGCGAGGGGAAAAACTGTTTTTT. Its translation is CAWSEGGRGEKLFF.

The genes are TRBV6-5 and TRBJ2-5; 8 nucleotides agree with TRBD2. The V and J ends lost 4 bases and 4 bases, in that order; junction bases with no gene match: 11. The length of the CDR3 is 16 residues. CDR1 and CDR2 (germline): MNHEY, SVGAGI. The CDR3: CASSFGASGGSETQYF. The CDR3, as DNA: TGTGCCAGCAGTTTTGGGGCCAGCGGGGGCTCAGAGACCCAGTACTTC.

In DNA, the CDR3 is TGTGCCAGCAGCCCCCTGGTGAGGGGTGACTACAATGAGCAGTTCTTC. It codes for CASSPLVRGDYNEQFF. V gene TRBV9 combines with J gene TRBJ2-1; D tentatively reads TRBD1 or TRBD2 (5 bases each). Germline assignment: CDR1 SGDLS and CDR2 YYNGEE. This CDR3 is built from 16 residues. V lost 4 bases and J 3 bases, leaving 17 bases between the germline ends.

The chain recombines TRBV4-3 with TRBJ2-3, with 11 bases identical to TRBD2. With V trimmed by 4 bases and J by 12 bases, 12 bases remained unmatched. The CDR3 runs 15 residues. Germline-derived CDR1 and CDR2 are LGHNA and YSLEER. The CDR3 bases are TGCGCCAGCAGCCTGGATACTAGCGGGGGTAATATTCAGTATTTT. Its translation: CASSLDTSGGNIQYF.

The chain carries TRBV9 and TRBJ1-5; 7 nucleotides agree with TRBD1. The CDR3 runs to 15 residues. The ends lost 4 bases at V and 0 bases at J; junction bases unmatched: 4. Germline V gene lookup returns CDR1 SGDLS and CDR2 YYNGEE. CDR3 bases: TGTGCCAGCAGCCGGACAGGTCATAGCAATCAGCCCCAGCATTTT. Residues: CASSRTGHSNQPQHF.

J is TRBJ2-7 and V is TRBV30; perhaps TRBD1 as D (6 bases). Germline V gives CDR1 GTSNPN, CDR2 SVGIG (reference sequence). This CDR3 has 12 residues. V lost 5 bases, J lost 5 bases, and 13 bases lay in between. The CDR3 is CAWGHRVDEQYF. The CDR3 coding sequence is TGTGCCTGGGGCCACAGGGTTGACGAGCAGTACTTC.

A few counts support this clone. The chain couples TRBV7-9 to TRBJ1-2; 9 nucleotides agree with TRBD1. Germline V gene sequence: CDR1 SEHNR, CDR2 FQNEAQ (reference sequence). The CDR3 sequence is 13 residues long. The ends lost 5 bases at V and 6 bases at J; junction bases unmatched: 4. The CDR3 spells CASSQGQGNGYTF. The CDR3 DNA reads TGTGCCAGCAGCCAGGGACAGGGAAATGGCTACACCTTC.

This chain uses TRBV18 with TRBJ2-1; 10 bases are a match to TRBD2. Germline V gene data show CDR1 as KGHSH and CDR2 as LQKENI. This CDR3 is 15 amino acids long. V was clipped by 3 bases and J by 4 bases; unmatched bases: 3. This chain's CDR3 is CASSPSSGGYNEQFF. In DNA, the CDR3 is TGTGCCAGCTCACCTTCTAGCGGGGGATACAATGAGCAGTTCTTC.

The V and J genes are TRBV7-2 and TRBJ2-7; 8 bases match TRBD2. Germline CDR1 SGHTA, CDR2 FQGNSA. J gave up 3 bases and V 4 bases, and 8 bases lay outside the gene matches. There are 15 residues in the CDR3. The DNA for the CDR3 is TGTGCCAGCAGCTCAAGACATCGGGGGGGCTACGAGCAGTACTTC. Its translation is CASSSRHRGGYEQYF.

The genes are TRBV5-5 and TRBJ2-2; weak D call: TRBD2 (6 bases). CDR1 is SGHKS, CDR2 YYEKEE, per germline (reference sequence). V shed 6 bases and J shed 6 bases, with 18 bases lying between them. The length of the CDR3 is 15 residues. CDR3 DNA: TGTGCCAGCATCCTAACCTTGGGGGGTTCCGGGGAGCTGTTTTTT. Its translation is CASILTLGGSGELFF.